This entry is about one T cell receptor beta chain. Its antigen remains unidentified. The CDR3 totals 16 residues. With 1 base removed from V and 9 bases from J, the gap between germline ends came to 19 bases. Germline CDR1 reads SGHVS; CDR2 reads FNYEAQ. The entry originates in a study of pediatric ulcerative colitis. Whole-study findings and limits: Repertoires came from total lymphocyte DNA, not specific subsets.

Produced via immunoSEQ multiplex PCR; TCRdb's table is partial and in-frame only. The table lists more than 45,000 clones, about 90% of them singletons. The sequence came from a boy aged 5-17 years who was a control in a study of pediatric ulcerative colitis. V gene TRBV7-6 combines with J gene TRBJ2-1; D is perhaps TRBD2 (6 bases). Specimen: blood. The CDR3 is CASSLDRSRGVTEQFF. The DNA of the CDR3 is TGTGCCAGCAGCTTAGATCGGAGTCGCGGGGTGACTGAGCAGTTCTTC. Supplemented by reference TRBV7-6 and TRBJ2-1, the full variable domain reads GAGVSQSPRYKVTKRGQDVALRCDPISGHVSLYWYRQALGQGPEFLTYFNYEAQQDKSGLPNDRFSAERPEGSISTLTIQRTEQRDSAMYRCASSLDRSRGVTEQFFGPGTRLTVL.